Below, one TCR beta chain is given with its context. Only in-frame clones appear in the TCRdb table, and some are missing; sequencing was by immunoSEQ multiplex PCR. The data contain approximately 90,000 clones, approximately 94% of them singletons. The data are from a study of Tregs in tolerant kidney transplant recipients. Related graft donors supplied nonmyeloablative bone marrow transplants, and mixed chimerism was transient. Thawed PBMCs were FACS-sorted into unstimulated CD4+CD25+CD127- regulatory T cells, CD4+CD25- non-regulatory cells, CD4 and CD8 cells. The CDR3 is 14 amino acids. CDR1 is SGHRS and CDR2 is YFSETQ in the germline V gene. The ends were cut back, 6 bases at V and 5 bases at J, with 17 bases in the middle.

The chain carries TRBV5-1 and TRBJ2-5; tentatively, D is TRBD1 (5 bases). Sample: CD4+ T cells from blood (PBMCs), taken 12 months after the transplant. This TCR came from a human patient who received a combined kidney and bone marrow transplant. Some T cells may be graft donor cells. CDR3: CASTPRVVEETQYF. The CDR3 bases are TGCGCCAGCACCCCCAGGGTTGTAGAGGAGACCCAGTACTTC.